This T cell receptor beta chain emerged from a study of blood T cells in healthy people across ages. The use of a sample-barcoded 5' primer and a J-beta primer mix characterized a second PCR of 7 to 11 cycles. TCRdb independently ran MiXCR on the 5' RACE reads; one entry per CDR3 protein. Of 650,000 to 950,000 distinct CDR3 sequences detected, under 55% appear once; the ten largest clones hold approximately 20%. The TCR was taken from a man aged 55-75 years in good health. Sequenced: blood.

The CDR3 sequence is CASSFKGQMNTEAFF. As DNA, the CDR3 is TGTGCCAGCAGCTTTAAGGGGCAAATGAACACTGAAGCTTTCTTT. The V and J genes are TRBV13 and TRBJ1-1; D may be TRBD1 (5 bases). CDR1 is PRHDT, CDR2 FYEKMQ, per germline (reference sequence). The CDR3 contains 15 residues. V lost 3 bases and J 0 bases, leaving 11 bases between the germline ends.